The 22 T cell receptor beta chains given below trace back to one sample, sequenced in a study of technical replicates of blood from a few donors. Sequencing was performed with immunoSEQ multiplex PCR; in TCRdb, only in-frame clones are kept and a portion is missing. The sample shows 90,000 to 100,000 clones, roughly 95% of them seen only once. The specimen sequenced was T cells isolated from PBMCs. All receptors derive from a human donor in good health.

V gene TRBV28 combines with J gene TRBJ2-3, with D possibly being TRBD2 (5 bases). The germline gives CDR1 MDHEN, CDR2 SYDVKM. V was trimmed by 3 bases and J by 2 bases, leaving 15 bases between them. The CDR3 is 16 amino acids. The chain's CDR3 is CASSLYSRAVTDTQYF. Here the CDR3 DNA reads TGTGCCAGCAGTTTGTATTCGCGGGCCGTCACAGATACGCAGTATTTT. Together with reference TRBV28 and TRBJ2-3, the CDR3 gives the full variable domain: DVKVTQSSRYLVKRTGEKVFLECVQDMDHENMFWYRQDPGLGLRLIYFSYDVKMKEKGDIPEGYSVSREKKERFSLILESASTNQTSMYLCASSLYSRAVTDTQYFGPGTRLTVL.

The V gene is TRBV7-9, the J gene TRBJ2-1, with TRBD2 matching 10 bases. There are 16 residues in the CDR3. Trimming at V came to 2 bases and at J to 7 bases, leaving 8 bases not matched to a gene. Germline lookup yields CDR1 SEHNR and CDR2 FQNEAQ (reference sequence). Here the CDR3 DNA reads TGTGCCAGCAGCTTATTAGCGGGAGGAGCGGGGAATGAGCAGTTCTTC. Protein sequence: CASSLLAGGAGNEQFF.

V gene TRBV7-9 combines with J gene TRBJ2-5; 7 nucleotides agree with TRBD1. Per germline, CDR1 SEHNR and CDR2 FQNEAQ (reference sequence). V was clipped by 2 bases and J by 5 bases; unmatched bases: 5. The CDR3 extends over 14 amino acids. CDR3 sequence reads: CASSLIGGAETQYF. CDR3 in DNA: TGTGCCAGCAGCTTAATAGGGGGCGCGGAGACCCAGTACTTC.

On this clone: The junction and the germline gene differ at one end; a read error may be behind it. The V gene is TRBV5-1, the J gene TRBJ1-1; 8 bases agree with TRBD1. The germline V gene encodes CDR1 SGHRS and CDR2 YFSETQ. The CDR3 runs 15 residues. CDR3 sequence (DNA): TGCGCCAGCAGGTTGGAGACAGGGGTTAACACTGAAGCTTTCTTT. Protein sequence: CASRLETGVNTEAFF.

This clone was found once. The CDR3 loop is CASTRQGGNEQFF. In nucleotides, the CDR3 is TGTGCCAGTACCAGACAGGGGGGAAATGAGCAGTTCTTC. The J gene is TRBJ2-1, the V gene TRBV19, with 9 bases lining up with TRBD1. CDR1 and CDR2 from the germline V gene are LNHDA and SQIVND (reference sequence). Trimming cost V 7 bases and J 7 bases; bases outside gene matches: 5. The CDR3 loop spans 13 amino acids.

The chain has TRBV19 and TRBJ1-5; D perhaps matches TRBD1 (5 bases). Between the trimmed V and J ends, which lost 7 bases and 5 bases, there was a span of 15 bases. Germline V gives CDR1 LNHDA, CDR2 SQIVND (reference sequence). The CDR3 contains 14 residues. The CDR3 sequence is CASTVGGIDQPQHF. CDR3 coding DNA: TGTGCCAGTACCGTGGGGGGTATAGATCAGCCCCAGCATTTT.

The rearrangement joins TRBV7-3 to TRBJ2-7; 8 nucleotides agree with TRBD1. The length of the CDR3 is 15 residues. Germline assignment: CDR1 SGHTA and CDR2 FQGTGA. Germline trimming cut 5 bases from V and 1 base from J; bases unmatched to any gene: 7. In DNA, the CDR3 is TGTGCCAGCAGCGAGGGACAGGCGACATCCTACGAGCAGTACTTC. Translated, it gives CASSEGQATSYEQYF.

V is TRBV6-5 and J is TRBJ2-5; unclear D gene. The CDR3 has 14 residues. Trimming took 2 bases from V and 3 from J, leaving 10 bases between them. Germline CDR1 reads MNHEY; CDR2 reads SVGAGI. The CDR3 loop is CASSYVAEEETQYF. In DNA, the CDR3 is TGTGCCAGCAGTTACGTCGCCGAGGAAGAGACCCAGTACTTC.

This chain connects TRBV29-1 to TRBJ1-1; D not resolved. The germline gives CDR1 SQVTM, CDR2 ANQGSEA. The V end was cut by 7 bases, the J end by 0 bases, with 12 bases between. The CDR3 sequence is 13 residues long. CDR3: CSAALRLNTEAFF. Written as DNA, the CDR3 is TGCAGCGCCGCCCTGCGATTGAACACTGAAGCTTTCTTT.

The chain has TRBV5-1 and TRBJ2-3, with 10 positions matching TRBD2. The CDR3 contains 16 residues. V gave up 3 bases and J gave up 0 bases; unmatched junction bases: 4. Germline lookup yields CDR1 SGHRS and CDR2 YFSETQ. DNA of the CDR3: TGCGCCAGCAGCTCTGGACTAGCGGCTAGCACAGATACGCAGTATTTT. It yields the protein CASSSGLAASTDTQYF. The whole variable domain, filled in from reference TRBV5-1 and TRBJ2-3, reads KAGVTQTPRYLIKTRGQQVTLSCSPISGHRSVSWYQQTPGQGLQFLFEYFSETQRNKGNFPGRFSGRQFSNSRSEMNVSTLELGDSALYLCASSSGLAASTDTQYFGPGTRLTVL.

The chain carries TRBV9 and TRBJ2-5; 8 bases agree with TRBD2. This CDR3 comprises 19 residues. After removal of 3 bases from V and 1 base from J, the junction contained 17 bases not matched to a gene. Germline loops: CDR1 SGDLS, CDR2 YYNGEE. DNA for the CDR3: TGTGCCAGCAGCGACCCGGGAGGGAGGGTCAGGTCGTCCCAAGAGACCCAGTACTTC. The encoded protein is CASSDPGGRVRSSQETQYF.

The V gene is TRBV2, the J gene TRBJ2-7; 8 nucleotides line up with TRBD2. This CDR3 contains 14 residues. Looked up from germline, CDR1 is SNHLY and CDR2 is FYNNEI. The trim removed 3 bases at V and 4 bases at J, leaving 5 bases unmatched. CDR3 region: CASSELAGYYEQYF. CDR3 nucleotide sequence: TGTGCCAGCAGTGAGTTAGCGGGATATTACGAGCAGTACTTC.

The rearrangement uses TRBV27 and TRBJ1-2, with TRBD1 matching over 8 bases. CDR1 MNHEY and CDR2 SMNVEV come from the germline V gene (reference sequence). This CDR3 spans 13 amino acids. Trimming removed 5 bases from V and 8 bases from J; junction bases left unmatched: 7. The CDR3 bases are TGTGCCAGCAGTCCAGGACAGGGACCAGGCTACACCTTC. It is translated as CASSPGQGPGYTF.

The chain couples TRBV5-6 to TRBJ1-5; TRBD1 might be the D (5 bases). The CDR3 spans 14 residues. Germline CDR1 is SGHDT and CDR2 is YYEEEE. Trimming removed 2 bases from V and 6 bases from J, with 12 bases in between. CDR3 in amino acids: CASSFQGSGQPQHF. CDR3 sequence (DNA): TGTGCCAGCAGCTTCCAGGGCTCGGGTCAGCCCCAGCATTTT. Supplemented by reference TRBV5-6 and TRBJ1-5, the full variable domain reads DAGVTQSPTHLIKTRGQQVTLRCSPKSGHDTVSWYQQALGQGPQFIFQYYEEEERQRGNFPDRFSGHQFPNYSSELNVNALLLGDSALYLCASSFQGSGQPQHFGDGTRLSIL.

J is TRBJ1-1 and V is TRBV7-9; unclear D gene. Per germline, CDR1 SEHNR and CDR2 FQNEAQ (reference sequence). V was pared by 6 bases and J by 2 bases, with 19 bases between. This CDR3 contains 16 residues. The CDR3 region has the DNA TGTGCCAGCAGTTCCGCGGCGGCGCAGACTAACACTGAAGCTTTCTTT. Translated, it gives CASSSAAAQTNTEAFF.

The rearrangement uses TRBV2 and TRBJ1-5; 7 positions agree with TRBD1. The V gene's germline CDR1 is SNHLY and CDR2 FYNNEI. Trimming removed 10 bases from V and 6 bases from J; junction bases left unmatched: 9. The CDR3 runs 13 residues. This CDR3 reads CATRGLDIQPQHF. The CDR3 nucleotides read TGTGCCACCAGGGGGTTGGACATTCAGCCCCAGCATTTT.

Here the CDR3 DNA reads TGCGCCAGCAGCGTCGGGACTAGCGGTTACGAGCAGTACTTC. As protein: CASSVGTSGYEQYF. This chain uses TRBV5-1 with TRBJ2-7; 11 nucleotides match TRBD2. J lost 4 bases, V lost 4 bases, and 4 bases had no gene match. Germline loops: CDR1 SGHRS, CDR2 YFSETQ. The CDR3 has 14 residues. Complete variable domain (other parts from reference TRBV5-1 and TRBJ2-7): KAGVTQTPRYLIKTRGQQVTLSCSPISGHRSVSWYQQTPGQGLQFLFEYFSETQRNKGNFPGRFSGRQFSNSRSEMNVSTLELGDSALYLCASSVGTSGYEQYFGPGTRLTVT.

The V and J genes are TRBV7-9 and TRBJ2-5, with D possibly TRBD2 on 5 matching bases. This CDR3 has 12 amino acids. V dropped 5 bases and J dropped 4 bases, with 8 bases sitting between them. CDR1 and CDR2 (germline): SEHNR, FQNEAQ (reference sequence). In DNA, the CDR3 is TGTGCCAGCAGCCTTGCGGGAGAGACCCAGTACTTC. Translated, it gives CASSLAGETQYF.

The chain is built from TRBV7-7 and TRBJ2-7, with a tentative D call TRBD2 (5 bases). Germline CDR1 is SSHAT and CDR2 is FNYEAQ (reference sequence). This CDR3 spans 13 amino acids. Trimming pared 6 bases from V and 1 base from J, leaving 10 bases between. The CDR3 protein is CASSFRESYEQYF. The CDR3 DNA sequence: TGTGCCAGCAGTTTTAGGGAGTCCTACGAGCAGTACTTC.

This clone was counted once. The chain has TRBV6-5 and TRBJ1-2; D unresolved. The CDR3 is 15 residues long. The germline V gene has CDR1 MNHEY and CDR2 SVGAGI. Trimming removed 0 bases from V and 4 bases from J, with 12 bases in between. The CDR3 DNA reads TGTGCCAGCAGTTACTCGAGCCGAAACCCCTATGGCTACACCTTC. The encoded protein is CASSYSSRNPYGYTF.

The gene calls are TRBV6-5 and TRBJ1-2; TRBD1 matches at 12 bases. Trimming cost V 5 bases and J 7 bases; bases outside gene matches: 5. This CDR3 is built from 14 residues. Germline CDR1 MNHEY, CDR2 SVGAGI. This CDR3 reads CASSRDRGRSGYTF. The CDR3 DNA reads TGTGCCAGCAGTCGGGACAGGGGGCGGTCTGGCTACACCTTC.

The J gene is TRBJ2-1, the V gene TRBV5-1; 10 bases are shared with TRBD2. CDR3 length: 16 amino acids. Germline V gene data show CDR1 as SGHRS and CDR2 as YFSETQ. Unmatched junction bases numbered 10, after V lost 0 bases and J lost 10 bases. This chain's CDR3 is CASSLVGLAGEEEQFF. CDR3 bases: TGCGCCAGCAGCTTGGTGGGGCTAGCGGGAGAAGAGGAGCAGTTCTTC.